This T cell receptor (beta chain) originates from a study of blood T cell repertoires in COVID-19. The wider study: The study drew acute and convalescent COVID-19 samples from the United States, Italy and Spain.

The CDR3 has 16 amino acids. V lost 0 bases and J 2 bases, leaving 12 bases between the germline ends. The germline V gene encodes CDR1 LGHDT and CDR2 YNNKEL (reference sequence). The table came from immunoSEQ multiplex PCR; TCRdb's copy has only in-frame clones and leaves some out. This sample has 270,000 or so clones, with about nine tenths found just once. Sequenced sample: peripheral blood. The chain links TRBV3-1 (or the pseudogene TRBV3-2) to TRBJ2-3; the D is unclear. This clonotype was sampled from a woman aged 40 to 50 who had recovered from COVID-19. CDR3 loop: CASSQESAMPTDTQYF. DNA of the CDR3: TGTGCCAGCAGCCAAGAAAGCGCGATGCCCACAGATACGCAGTATTTT.